The clone carrying this T cell receptor (beta chain) has at least ten counts. The target antigen is unknown. Germline-derived CDR1 and CDR2 are SNHLY and FYNNEI. The V gene lost 8 bases and the J gene lost 3 bases, with 13 bases spanning the gap. The CDR3 has 14 residues. This sample is drawn from a study of regulatory T cells in long-lasting Graves disease. Study-wide results and limits: The study found persistent patients shared more public clonotypes (2,741) than new patients (just over 950).

Time point specified: persistent/refractory GD, antithyroid drugs over 5 years with positive TRAb. PBMCs provided the RNA from which the TCR library was made. Building of the TCR beta libraries involved iRepertoire HTBI primers and Arm-PCR of CDR3 regions. From the multiplex PCR reads, TCRdb called clonotypes with MiXCR, one entry per CDR3 protein. The profile shows 360,000 or so distinct CDR3 sequences, 20% to 25% of them singletons. This TCR came from a middle-aged woman with Graves disease. The chain uses TRBV2 and TRBJ2-2, with D unclear. The sample in question was peripheral blood mononuclear cells (PBMCs), obtained when the disease was refractory, from a patient treated with antithyroid drugs. CDR3 nucleotide sequence: TGTGCCAGCCTTGAGCGTGTCGACACCGGGGAGCTGTTTTTT. Protein sequence: CASLERVDTGELFF. Full variable domain (rest looked up from reference TRBV2 and TRBJ2-2): EPEVTQTPSHQVTQMGQEVILRCVPISNHLYFYWYRQILGQKVEFLVSFYNNEISEKSEIFDDQFSVERPDGSNFTLKIRSTKLEDSAMYFCASLERVDTGELFFGEGSRLTVL.